The 24 T cell receptor beta chains presented below share a single source sample, sequenced in a study of Ad26.COV2.S vaccination and SARS-CoV-2 variants. Measured with immunoSEQ multiplex PCR; TCRdb has only the in-frame clones, and not every one. The table records 410,000 or so clones, around 90% of them present only once. Specified treatment: about 20 received Ad26.COV2.S at low or high dose, single or two shots; 5 received placebo; per-sample allocation not given. At day 63 after the first vaccine or placebo injection, samples were drawn. This sample comprised peripheral blood, obtained in a trial of Ad26.COV2.S vaccine versus placebo. The source is a person aged 18-65 years who received the Ad26.COV2.S COVID-19 vaccine or a placebo.

The J gene is TRBJ1-6, the V gene TRBV27; TRBD1 aligns across 9 bases. CDR3 size: 16 residues. V gave up 0 bases and J gave up 9 bases; unmatched junction bases: 6. Germline lookup yields CDR1 MNHEY and CDR2 SMNVEV (reference sequence). The CDR3 DNA reads TGTGCCAGCAGTTTATCGGGACAGGGAATTATTTCACCCCTCCACTTT. Protein product: CASSLSGQGIISPLHF.

The chain is built from TRBV2 and TRBJ2-5; D may be TRBD1 (6 bases). The CDR3 is made up of 15 amino acids. Germline lookup yields CDR1 SNHLY and CDR2 FYNNEI. Trimming removed 1 base at V and 4 bases at J, with 13 bases between. CDR3 nucleotide sequence: TGTGCCAGCAGTGAAGGACAGGTGAATCGAGAGACCCAGTACTTC. As protein: CASSEGQVNRETQYF.

This chain joins TRBV19 and TRBJ1-2; TRBD1 matches 9 bases. The CDR3 sequence is 16 residues long. CDR1 is LNHDA and CDR2 is SQIVND in the germline V gene (reference sequence). Trimming removed 3 bases from V and 4 bases from J; junction bases left unmatched: 9. The CDR3 DNA reads as TGTGCCAGTAGTATTTCCCCCTTGGACAGGGGCTATGGCTACACCTTC. Translating gives CASSISPLDRGYGYTF.

J is TRBJ2-3 and V is TRBV19, with 9 bases lining up with TRBD2. Germline V gene sequence: CDR1 LNHDA, CDR2 SQIVND (reference sequence). The trim removed 4 bases at V and 2 bases at J, leaving 4 bases unmatched. The CDR3 is 15 amino acids. For the CDR3, the DNA is TGTGCCAGTAGTACCCTAGCGGGGCTCACAGATACGCAGTATTTT. This encodes CASSTLAGLTDTQYF.

The chain employs TRBV14 and TRBJ1-1; D gene unclear. Per the germline V gene, CDR1 is SGHDN and CDR2 is FVKESK. The V end was cut by 0 bases, the J end by 1 base, with 6 bases between. CDR3 length: 14 residues. The CDR3 DNA reads as TGTGCCAGCAGCCAAGATTGGGCGAACACTGAAGCTTTCTTT. The encoded protein is CASSQDWANTEAFF.

The rearrangement links TRBV5-5 to TRBJ2-3, with TRBD1 matching over 12 bases. The CDR3 runs 17 residues. Germline CDR1 is SGHKS and CDR2 is YYEKEE (reference sequence). V lost 4 bases and J lost 2; bases outside the gene matches: 8. CDR3 in amino acids: CASSIKPGQGATDTQYF. The CDR3 DNA sequence: TGTGCCAGCAGCATAAAACCGGGACAGGGGGCCACAGATACGCAGTATTTT. The whole variable domain, filled in from reference TRBV5-5 and TRBJ2-3, reads DAGVTQSPTHLIKTRGQQVTLRCSPISGHKSVSWYQQVLGQGPQFIFQYYEKEERGRGNFPDRFSARQFPNYSSELNVNALLLGDSALYLCASSIKPGQGATDTQYFGPGTRLTVL.

The rearrangement uses TRBV28 and TRBJ1-5; no reliable D call. The CDR3 loop spans 14 amino acids. Germline V lookup: CDR1 MDHEN, CDR2 SYDVKM. Deletions cut 1 base from V and 1 base from J, with 5 bases between. DNA of the CDR3: TGTGCCAGCAGTTTATACAGCAGCAATCAGCCCCAGCATTTT. Translation gives CASSLYSSNQPQHF.

CDR3 region: CASSLARTGLHDNYGYTF. DNA for the CDR3: TGTGCCAGCAGCTTAGCGAGAACCGGACTGCATGATAACTATGGCTACACCTTC. This chain connects TRBV7-9 to TRBJ1-2; no clear D. CDR3 length: 18 amino acids. Germline CDR1 SEHNR, CDR2 FQNEAQ (reference sequence). Trimming took off 0 bases at V and 1 base at J, with 18 bases between the two ends.

The J gene is TRBJ2-7, the V gene TRBV5-1; possibly TRBD1 for D (6 bases). The CDR3 has 15 residues. Deletions cut 0 bases from V and 5 bases from J, with 15 bases between. Germline loops: CDR1 SGHRS, CDR2 YFSETQ. The DNA for the CDR3 is TGCGCCAGCAGCTTGGGGGTAGGGACAAAGGACGAGCAGTACTTC. As protein: CASSLGVGTKDEQYF.

The chain links TRBV30 to TRBJ1-1; tentatively, D is TRBD1 (5 bases). V was cut by 4 bases and J by 3 bases, with 12 bases left in between. CDR3 length: 13 amino acids. Germline V CDR1 and CDR2: GTSNPN, SVGIG (reference sequence). CDR3 sequence: CAWNGREDTEAFF. The CDR3 nucleotides read TGTGCCTGGAACGGCAGGGAGGACACTGAAGCTTTCTTT.

This chain uses TRBV6-5 with TRBJ1-1; D might be TRBD1 (5 bases). Germline lookup yields CDR1 MNHEY and CDR2 SVGAGI. This CDR3 spans 13 amino acids. Trimming removed 8 bases from V and 5 bases from J, with 15 bases in between. The CDR3 DNA sequence: TGTGCCAGCTCGAGGGGAGTCGGGACTGAAGCTTTCTTT. Translation gives CASSRGVGTEAFF.

The chain links TRBV7-3 to TRBJ2-1; D may be TRBD1 (6 bases). The CDR3 covers 13 residues. Germline CDR1 and CDR2: SGHTA and FQGTGA. The germline V and J ends were trimmed by 5 bases and 8 bases, with 13 bases remaining between them. CDR3 sequence: CASSRTGLHEQFF. CDR3 nucleotides: TGTGCCAGCAGCCGCACAGGGTTGCATGAGCAGTTCTTC.

For this clone: At one end the junction does not follow the germline gene, possibly because of a read error. This sequence joins TRBV7-7 and TRBJ2-3; D uncertain. This CDR3 region has 15 residues. From germline, CDR1 is SSHAT and CDR2 FNYEAQ (reference sequence). The CDR3 sequence: CASSLRLLSTDTQYF. CDR3 coding DNA: TGTGCTAGCAGCCTTCGACTCCTGAGCACAGATACGCAGTATTTT.

V usage is TRBV5-8 and J usage is TRBJ1-6; D uncertain. The CDR3 runs to 15 residues. The V gene lost 1 base and the J gene lost 9 bases, with 14 bases spanning the gap. Germline V lookup: CDR1 SGHTS, CDR2 YDEGEE. CDR3 in DNA: TGTGCCAGCAGCTTGTTCGTCATCGAAGGTTCACCCCTCCACTTT. Protein: CASSLFVIEGSPLHF.

This clone was seen a single time. The chain has TRBV5-4 and TRBJ2-7, with D perhaps being TRBD1 or TRBD2 (6 bases each). The V gene lost 4 bases and the J gene lost 3 bases, with 17 bases spanning the gap. CDR1 and CDR2 (germline): SGHNT, YYREEE (reference sequence). CDR3 length equals 15 residues. CDR3 bases: TGTGCCAGCAGCCGTTTTGGGGGGCCGAGCTACGAGCAGTACTTC. Protein: CASSRFGGPSYEQYF.

This chain connects TRBV19 to TRBJ2-1; TRBD2 matches 7 bases. Germline-derived CDR1 and CDR2 are LNHDA and SQIVND (reference sequence). There are 12 residues in the CDR3. DNA of the CDR3: TGTGCGGCGGGAGAGGCCTACAATGAGCAGTTCTTC. This translates into CAAGEAYNEQFF. The variable domain in full, with the rest retrieved from reference TRBV19 and TRBJ2-1, is DGGITQSPKYLFRKEGQNVTLSCEQNLNHDAMYWYRQDPGQGLRLIYYSQIVNDFQKGDIAEGYSVSREKKESFPLTVTSAQKNPTAFYLCAAGEAYNEQFFGPGTRLTVL.

In DNA form, the CDR3 reads TGTGCCAGCAGCTTAGGTGCCAGGGGGACTCTCTGGGGTCAGCCCCAGCATTTT. The encoded protein is CASSLGARGTLWGQPQHF. This chain links TRBV7-2 with TRBJ1-5; 7 nucleotides agree with TRBD1. The CDR3 has 18 residues. The junction had 15 bases not matched to a gene; V was cut back by 1 base and J by 6 bases. Germline lookup yields CDR1 SGHTA and CDR2 FQGNSA.

The chain couples TRBV2 to TRBJ1-3; possible D gene TRBD1, 5 bases. The CDR3 has 15 amino acids. CDR1 and CDR2 (germline): SNHLY, FYNNEI. V was pared by 4 bases and J by 1 base, with 11 bases between. CDR3 protein: CASSVGRGSGNTIYF. The CDR3 DNA sequence: TGTGCCAGCAGTGTGGGGCGGGGATCTGGAAACACCATATATTTT.

The chain links TRBV28 to TRBJ2-3, with D tentatively TRBD2 (7 bases). The CDR3 has 14 residues. Germline V gene data show CDR1 as MDHEN and CDR2 as SYDVKM. V lost 7 bases and J 8 bases, leaving 19 bases between the germline ends. The CDR3 is CASTSGGRQATQYF. In DNA form, the CDR3 reads TGTGCCAGCACCAGCGGCGGGAGACAGGCTACGCAGTATTTT.

The J gene is TRBJ2-1, the V gene TRBV6-5, with D perhaps TRBD1 (5 bases). Trimming removed 5 bases at V and 9 bases at J, with 11 bases between. CDR1 is MNHEY, CDR2 SVGAGI, per germline. The CDR3 is 12 residues long. CDR3 nucleotide sequence: TGTGCCAGCAGTCTCGATGGGGCTGAGCAGTTCTTC. It encodes CASSLDGAEQFF.

This chain uses TRBV27 with TRBJ1-2, with D unclear. Germline CDR1 reads MNHEY; CDR2 reads SMNVEV (reference sequence). The CDR3 is made up of 13 amino acids. Trimming stripped 0 bases from V and 7 bases from J, with 9 bases between. CDR3 sequence: CASSLSKFGGYTF. The CDR3, as DNA: TGTGCCAGCAGTTTATCGAAATTTGGTGGCTACACCTTC.

This clone has a single count. This rearrangement joins TRBV4-3 to TRBJ2-7; D is undetermined. CDR1 and CDR2 from the germline V gene are LGHNA and YSLEER. V lost 1 base, J lost 9 bases, and 1 base lay in between. The CDR3 is 9 residues long. CDR3 nucleotide sequence: TGCGCCAGCAGCCAAGGGCAGTACTTC. Its protein product is CASSQGQYF.

This chain links TRBV5-4 with TRBJ1-1; D call uncertain. Germline V CDR1 and CDR2: SGHNT, YYREEE (reference sequence). The CDR3 spans 14 residues. V lost 0 bases and J 1 base, leaving 7 bases between the germline ends. The CDR3 is CASSLDPSNTEAFF. The CDR3 DNA is TGTGCCAGCAGCTTGGATCCCTCGAACACTGAAGCTTTCTTT.

J is TRBJ1-6 and V is TRBV6-6, with a possible D match to TRBD1 (6 bases). Trimming stripped 6 bases from V and 6 bases from J, with 12 bases between. The CDR3 has 14 amino acids. From germline, CDR1 is MNHNY and CDR2 SVGAGI (reference sequence). CDR3 bases: TGTGCCAGCAGCTATGGACAGACTAATTCACCCCTCCACTTT. Translating gives CASSYGQTNSPLHF.